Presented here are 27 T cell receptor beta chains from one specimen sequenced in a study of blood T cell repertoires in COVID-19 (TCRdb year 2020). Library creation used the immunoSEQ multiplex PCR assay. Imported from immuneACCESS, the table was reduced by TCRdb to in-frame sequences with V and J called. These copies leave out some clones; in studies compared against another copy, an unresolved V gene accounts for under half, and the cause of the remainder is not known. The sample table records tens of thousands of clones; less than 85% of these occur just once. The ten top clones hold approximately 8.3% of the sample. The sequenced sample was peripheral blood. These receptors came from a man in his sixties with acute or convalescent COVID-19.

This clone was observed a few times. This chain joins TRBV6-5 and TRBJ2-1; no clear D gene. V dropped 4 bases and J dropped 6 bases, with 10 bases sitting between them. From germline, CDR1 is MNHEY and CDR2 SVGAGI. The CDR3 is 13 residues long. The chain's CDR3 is CASSFLRGNEQFF. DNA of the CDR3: TGTGCCAGCAGTTTTCTTCGAGGCAATGAGCAGTTCTTC.

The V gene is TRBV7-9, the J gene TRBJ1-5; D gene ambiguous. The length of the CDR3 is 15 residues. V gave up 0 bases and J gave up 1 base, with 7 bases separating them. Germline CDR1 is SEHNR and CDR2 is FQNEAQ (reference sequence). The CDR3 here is CASSLAPGSNQPQHF. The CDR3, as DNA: TGTGCCAGCAGCTTAGCCCCGGGGAGCAATCAGCCCCAGCATTTT.

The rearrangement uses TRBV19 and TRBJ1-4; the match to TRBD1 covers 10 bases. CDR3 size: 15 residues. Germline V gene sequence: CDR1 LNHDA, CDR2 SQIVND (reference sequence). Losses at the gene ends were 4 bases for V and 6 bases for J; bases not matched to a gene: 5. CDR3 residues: CASSTSDRGYEKLFF. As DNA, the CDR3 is TGTGCCAGTAGTACCTCGGACAGGGGGTATGAAAAACTGTTTTTT. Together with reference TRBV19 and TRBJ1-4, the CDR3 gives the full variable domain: DGGITQSPKYLFRKEGQNVTLSCEQNLNHDAMYWYRQDPGQGLRLIYYSQIVNDFQKGDIAEGYSVSREKKESFPLTVTSAQKNPTAFYLCASSTSDRGYEKLFFGSGTQLSVL.

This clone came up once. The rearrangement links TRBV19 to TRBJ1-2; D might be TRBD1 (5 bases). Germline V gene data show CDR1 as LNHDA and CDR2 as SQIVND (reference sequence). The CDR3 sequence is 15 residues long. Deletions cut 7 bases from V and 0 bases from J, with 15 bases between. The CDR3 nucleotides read TGTGCCAGTACTCGACAGTCGTTAGCTAACTATGGCTACACCTTC. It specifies CASTRQSLANYGYTF.

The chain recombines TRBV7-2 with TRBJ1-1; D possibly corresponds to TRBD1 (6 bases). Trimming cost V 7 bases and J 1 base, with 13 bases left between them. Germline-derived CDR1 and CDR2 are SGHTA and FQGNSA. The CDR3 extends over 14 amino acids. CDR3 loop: CASKKGQTNTEAFF. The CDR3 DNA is TGTGCCAGCAAAAAAGGACAGACGAACACTGAAGCTTTCTTT.

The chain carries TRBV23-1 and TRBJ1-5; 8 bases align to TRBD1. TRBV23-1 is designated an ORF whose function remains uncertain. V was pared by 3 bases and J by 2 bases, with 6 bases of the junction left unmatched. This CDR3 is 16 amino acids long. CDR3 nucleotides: TGCGCCAGCAGTCAGCAGGACAGGGAGCGCAATCAGCCCCAGCATTTT. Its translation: CASSQQDRERNQPQHF.

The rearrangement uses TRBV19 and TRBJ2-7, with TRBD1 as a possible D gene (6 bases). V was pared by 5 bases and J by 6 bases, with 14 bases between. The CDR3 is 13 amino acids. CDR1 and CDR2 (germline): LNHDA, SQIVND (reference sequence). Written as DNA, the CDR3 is TGTGCCAGTAGTCCTAAAGGGGGACGCGAGCAGTACTTC. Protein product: CASSPKGGREQYF. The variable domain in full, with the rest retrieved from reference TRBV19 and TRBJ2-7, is DGGITQSPKYLFRKEGQNVTLSCEQNLNHDAMYWYRQDPGQGLRLIYYSQIVNDFQKGDIAEGYSVSREKKESFPLTVTSAQKNPTAFYLCASSPKGGREQYFGPGTRLTVT.

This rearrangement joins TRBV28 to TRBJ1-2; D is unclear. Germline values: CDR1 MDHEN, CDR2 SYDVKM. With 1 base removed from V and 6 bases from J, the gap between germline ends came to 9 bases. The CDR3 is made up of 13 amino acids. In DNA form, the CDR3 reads TGTGCCAGCAGTTTATCGGCAGGTGATGGCTACACCTTC. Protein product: CASSLSAGDGYTF.

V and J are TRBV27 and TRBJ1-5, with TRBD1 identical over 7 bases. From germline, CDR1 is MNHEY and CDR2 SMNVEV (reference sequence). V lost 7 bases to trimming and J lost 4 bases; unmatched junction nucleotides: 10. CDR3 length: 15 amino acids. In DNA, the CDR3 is TGTGCCAGCACTCAACCGGGACAGAAAAATCAGCCCCAGCATTTT. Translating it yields CASTQPGQKNQPQHF.

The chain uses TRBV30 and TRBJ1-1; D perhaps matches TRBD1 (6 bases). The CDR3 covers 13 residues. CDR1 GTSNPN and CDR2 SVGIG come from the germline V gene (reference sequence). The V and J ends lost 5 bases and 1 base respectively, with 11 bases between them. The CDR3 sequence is CAWEVQGNTEAFF. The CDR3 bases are TGTGCCTGGGAAGTACAGGGGAACACTGAAGCTTTCTTT.

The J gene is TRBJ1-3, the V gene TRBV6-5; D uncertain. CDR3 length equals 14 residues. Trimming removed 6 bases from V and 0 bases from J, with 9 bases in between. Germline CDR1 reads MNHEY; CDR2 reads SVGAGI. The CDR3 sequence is CASSARHSGNTIYF. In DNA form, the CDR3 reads TGTGCCAGCAGCGCAAGACACTCTGGAAACACCATATATTTT.

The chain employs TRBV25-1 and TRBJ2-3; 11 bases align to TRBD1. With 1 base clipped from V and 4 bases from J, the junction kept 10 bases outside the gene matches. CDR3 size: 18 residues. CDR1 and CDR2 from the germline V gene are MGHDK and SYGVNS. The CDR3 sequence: CASSELIGTGGNADTQYF. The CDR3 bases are TGTGCCAGCAGTGAATTGATAGGGACAGGGGGGAACGCAGATACGCAGTATTTT.

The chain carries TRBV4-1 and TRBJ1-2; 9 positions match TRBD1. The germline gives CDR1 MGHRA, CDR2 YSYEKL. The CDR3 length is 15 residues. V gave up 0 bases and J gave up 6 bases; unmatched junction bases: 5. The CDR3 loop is CASSQDPQGADGYTF. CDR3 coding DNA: TGCGCCAGCAGCCAAGACCCACAGGGGGCTGATGGCTACACCTTC.

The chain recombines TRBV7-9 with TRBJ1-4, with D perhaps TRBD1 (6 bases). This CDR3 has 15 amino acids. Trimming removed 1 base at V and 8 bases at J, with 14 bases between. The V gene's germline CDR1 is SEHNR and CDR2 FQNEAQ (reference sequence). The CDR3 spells CASSLDGQGIEKLFF. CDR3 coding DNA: TGTGCCAGCAGCTTAGACGGGCAGGGGATAGAAAAACTGTTTTTT.

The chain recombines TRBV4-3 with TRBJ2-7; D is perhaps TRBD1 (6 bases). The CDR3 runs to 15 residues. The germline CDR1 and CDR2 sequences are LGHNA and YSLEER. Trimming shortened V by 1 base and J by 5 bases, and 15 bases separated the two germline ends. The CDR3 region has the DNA TGCGCCAGCAGCCAAGGGACTGGCAGGGGCAACGAGCAGTACTTC. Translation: CASSQGTGRGNEQYF.

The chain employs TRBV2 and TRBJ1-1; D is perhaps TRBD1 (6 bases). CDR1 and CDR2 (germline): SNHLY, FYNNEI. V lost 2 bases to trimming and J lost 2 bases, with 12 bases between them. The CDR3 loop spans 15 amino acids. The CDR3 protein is CASSELGGANTEAFF. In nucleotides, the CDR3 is TGTGCCAGCAGTGAATTGGGGGGGGCTAACACTGAAGCTTTCTTT. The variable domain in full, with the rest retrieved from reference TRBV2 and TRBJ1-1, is EPEVTQTPSHQVTQMGQEVILRCVPISNHLYFYWYRQILGQKVEFLVSFYNNEISEKSEIFDDQFSVERPDGSNFTLKIRSTKLEDSAMYFCASSELGGANTEAFFGQGTRLTVV.

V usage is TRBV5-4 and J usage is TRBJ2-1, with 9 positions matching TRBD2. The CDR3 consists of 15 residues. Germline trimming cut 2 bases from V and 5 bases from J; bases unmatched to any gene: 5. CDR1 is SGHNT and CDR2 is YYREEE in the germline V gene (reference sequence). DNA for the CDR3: TGTGCCAGCAGCTTCATAGCGGGGGCCAACAATGAGCAGTTCTTC. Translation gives CASSFIAGANNEQFF. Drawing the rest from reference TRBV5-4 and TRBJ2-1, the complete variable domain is ETGVTQSPTHLIKTRGQQVTLRCSSQSGHNTVSWYQQALGQGPQFIFQYYREEENGRGNFPPRFSGLQFPNYSSELNVNALELDDSALYLCASSFIAGANNEQFFGPGTRLTVL.

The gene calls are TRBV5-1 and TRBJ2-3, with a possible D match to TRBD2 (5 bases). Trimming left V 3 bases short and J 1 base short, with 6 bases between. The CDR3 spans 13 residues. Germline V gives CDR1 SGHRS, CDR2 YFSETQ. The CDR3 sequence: CASSSGGTDTQYF. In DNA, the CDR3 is TGCGCCAGCAGCTCCGGGGGCACAGATACGCAGTATTTT.

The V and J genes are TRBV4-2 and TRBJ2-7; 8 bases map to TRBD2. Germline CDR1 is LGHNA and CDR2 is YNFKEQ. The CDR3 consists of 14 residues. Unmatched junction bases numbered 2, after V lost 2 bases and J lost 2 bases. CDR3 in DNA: TGTGCCAGCAGCCAAAATAGCGGGGCCTACGAGCAGTACTTC. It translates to CASSQNSGAYEQYF.

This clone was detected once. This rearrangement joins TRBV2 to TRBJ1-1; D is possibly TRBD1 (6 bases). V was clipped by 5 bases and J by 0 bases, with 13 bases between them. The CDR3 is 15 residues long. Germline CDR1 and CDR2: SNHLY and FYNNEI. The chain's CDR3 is CASSMDSTMNTEAFF. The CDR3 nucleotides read TGTGCCAGCAGTATGGACAGCACCATGAACACTGAAGCTTTCTTT.

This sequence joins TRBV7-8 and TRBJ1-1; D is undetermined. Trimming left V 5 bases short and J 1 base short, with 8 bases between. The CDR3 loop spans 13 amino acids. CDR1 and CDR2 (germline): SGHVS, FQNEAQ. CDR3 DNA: TGTGCCAGCAGCCTCGGGTCGAACACTGAAGCTTTCTTT. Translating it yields CASSLGSNTEAFF. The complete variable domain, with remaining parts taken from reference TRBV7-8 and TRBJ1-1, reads GAGVSQSPRYKVAKRGQDVALRCDPISGHVSLFWYQQALGQGPEFLTYFQNEAQLDKSGLPSDRFFAERPEGSVSTLKIQRTQQEDSAVYLCASSLGSNTEAFFGQGTRLTVV.

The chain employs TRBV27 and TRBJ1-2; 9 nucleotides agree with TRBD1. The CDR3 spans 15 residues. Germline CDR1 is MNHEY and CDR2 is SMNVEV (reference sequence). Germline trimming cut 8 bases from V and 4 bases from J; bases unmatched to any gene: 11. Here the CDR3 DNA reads TGTGCCAGCGCGTTGGGCCGACAGGGGGGCTATGGCTACACCTTC. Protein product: CASALGRQGGYGYTF.

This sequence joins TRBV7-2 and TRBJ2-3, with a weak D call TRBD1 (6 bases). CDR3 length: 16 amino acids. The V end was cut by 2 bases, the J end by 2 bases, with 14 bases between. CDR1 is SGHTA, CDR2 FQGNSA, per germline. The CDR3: CASSLRTDRYTDTQYF. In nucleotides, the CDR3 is TGTGCCAGCAGCTTACGAACAGACAGGTACACAGATACGCAGTATTTT.

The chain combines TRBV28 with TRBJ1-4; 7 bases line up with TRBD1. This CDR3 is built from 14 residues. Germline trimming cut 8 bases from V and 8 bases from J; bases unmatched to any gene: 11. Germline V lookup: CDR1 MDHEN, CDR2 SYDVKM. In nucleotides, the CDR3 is TGTGCCAGCGGGTCCAGGGGGTTAGGGGAAAAACTGTTTTTT. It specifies CASGSRGLGEKLFF.

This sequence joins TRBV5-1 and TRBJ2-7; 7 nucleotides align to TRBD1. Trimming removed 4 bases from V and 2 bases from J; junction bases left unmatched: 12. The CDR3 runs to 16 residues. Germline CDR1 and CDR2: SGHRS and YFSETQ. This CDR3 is CASSPMGTARPYEQYF. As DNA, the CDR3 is TGCGCCAGCAGCCCCATGGGGACAGCACGACCCTACGAGCAGTACTTC. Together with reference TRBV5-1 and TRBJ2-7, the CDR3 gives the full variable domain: KAGVTQTPRYLIKTRGQQVTLSCSPISGHRSVSWYQQTPGQGLQFLFEYFSETQRNKGNFPGRFSGRQFSNSRSEMNVSTLELGDSALYLCASSPMGTARPYEQYFGPGTRLTVT.

CDR3: CASSLAPVAEAFF. Written as DNA, the CDR3 is TGTGCCAGCAGCTTAGCCCCAGTGGCTGAAGCTTTCTTT. The rearrangement uses TRBV7-6 and TRBJ1-1; D uncertain. Germline V CDR1 and CDR2: SGHVS, FNYEAQ. V was clipped by 0 bases and J by 6 bases, with 8 bases between them. The CDR3 has 13 amino acids.

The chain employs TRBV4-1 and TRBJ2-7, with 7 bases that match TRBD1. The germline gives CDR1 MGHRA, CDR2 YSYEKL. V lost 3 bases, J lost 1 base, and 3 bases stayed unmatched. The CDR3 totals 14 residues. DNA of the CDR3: TGCGCCAGCAGCCACCACAGGGGTTCCTACGAGCAGTACTTC. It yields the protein CASSHHRGSYEQYF.